A selection of T cell receptor beta chains follows, all from one sample in a study of OX40 agonist ivuxolimab in advanced cancers. Only in-frame clones appear in the TCRdb table, and some are missing; sequencing was by immunoSEQ multiplex PCR. This sample has about 76,000 clones, with approximately 91% found just once. The material was CD4+ or CD8+ T cells sorted from blood, obtained in a trial of the OX40 agonist ivuxolimab. All receptors derive from an adult with an advanced solid tumor such as melanoma, head and neck, liver or kidney cancer. Both conserved end residues are part of each CDR3. D genes are given only for firm matches. Not every row has a clone size; where given, it reads once, few, many or a size class.

j_call: TRBJ2-7; v_call: TRBV5-4; d_call: -; clone_size: once; cdr3_aa: CASSFGRGEQYF; cdr3_nt: TGTGCCAGCAGCTTTGGCAGGGGCGAGCAGTACTTC
j_call: TRBJ2-7; v_call: TRBV4-1; d_call: -; clone_size: -; cdr3_aa: CASSQDWPGDSYEQYF; cdr3_nt: TGCGCCAGCAGCCAAGATTGGCCCGGAGACTCCTACGAGCAGTACTTC
j_call: TRBJ2-7; v_call: TRBV30; d_call: TRBD1; clone_size: -; cdr3_aa: CAGTGAHWNEQYF; cdr3_nt: TGTGCCGGGACAGGGGCTCATTGGAACGAGCAGTACTTC
j_call: TRBJ2-7; v_call: TRBV6-1; d_call: TRBD1; clone_size: -; cdr3_aa: CASSDWTGSYEQYF; cdr3_nt: TGTGCCAGCAGTGACTGGACAGGGAGCTACGAGCAGTACTTC
j_call: TRBJ2-7; v_call: TRBV4-1; d_call: -; clone_size: -; cdr3_aa: CASSRAIGYEQYF; cdr3_nt: TGCGCCAGCAGCCGGGCGATTGGCTACGAGCAGTACTTC
j_call: TRBJ1-6; v_call: TRBV4-2; d_call: -; clone_size: -; cdr3_aa: CASSQGSSGVDSPLHF; cdr3_nt: TGTGCCAGCAGCCAAGGGTCCTCCGGAGTTGATTCACCCCTCCACTTT
j_call: TRBJ2-2; v_call: TRBV19; d_call: -; clone_size: -; cdr3_aa: CASSIQTYTGELFF; cdr3_nt: TGTGCCAGTAGTATACAGACCTACACCGGGGAGCTGTTTTTT
j_call: TRBJ1-5; v_call: TRBV30; d_call: -; clone_size: few; cdr3_aa: CAWSTQGDQPQHF; cdr3_nt: TGTGCCTGGAGTACACAGGGAGATCAGCCCCAGCATTTT
j_call: TRBJ1-1; v_call: TRBV7-8; d_call: TRBD1; clone_size: -; cdr3_aa: CASSLVGQVPCF; cdr3_nt: TGTGCCAGCAGCTTGGTCGGACAGGTTCCTTGCTTT
j_call: TRBJ2-3; v_call: TRBV21-1; d_call: -; clone_size: -; cdr3_aa: CAGSSTSAGDTQYF; cdr3_nt: TGTGCCGGATCCTCGACTAGCGCTGGAGATACGCAGTATTTT
j_call: TRBJ2-3; v_call: TRBV7-9; d_call: -; clone_size: -; cdr3_aa: CASSGGVGLALLSTDTQYF; cdr3_nt: TGTGCCAGCAGCGGGGGAGTGGGCTTGGCCCTACTGAGCACAGATACGCAGTATTTT
j_call: TRBJ2-7; v_call: TRBV5-5; d_call: -; clone_size: -; cdr3_aa: CASSLVGFHEQYF; cdr3_nt: TGTGCCAGCAGCTTGGTAGGGTTCCACGAGCAGTACTTC
j_call: TRBJ1-2; v_call: TRBV6-1; d_call: -; clone_size: -; cdr3_aa: CASSGYVGPYGYTF; cdr3_nt: TGTGCCAGCAGTGGGTACGTGGGCCCCTATGGCTACACCTTC
j_call: TRBJ2-2; v_call: TRBV15; d_call: -; clone_size: once; cdr3_aa: CATSRGIGTPTGELFF; cdr3_nt: TGTGCCACCAGCAGAGGGATAGGGACACCCACCGGGGAGCTGTTTTTT
j_call: TRBJ1-5; v_call: TRBV18; d_call: -; clone_size: -; cdr3_aa: CASSTYQVLDQPQHF; cdr3_nt: TGTGCCAGCTCTACCTACCAGGTGCTGGATCAGCCCCAGCATTTT
j_call: TRBJ2-1; v_call: TRBV10-3; d_call: -; clone_size: -; cdr3_aa: CAISLEYNEQFF; cdr3_nt: TGTGCCATCAGTTTAGAATACAATGAGCAGTTCTTC
j_call: TRBJ2-3; v_call: TRBV2; d_call: -; clone_size: -; cdr3_aa: CASRLDTQYF; cdr3_nt: TGTGCCAGCAGACTAGATACGCAGTATTTT
j_call: TRBJ1-1; v_call: TRBV4-1; d_call: TRBD1; clone_size: -; cdr3_aa: CASSQSGTGGTEAFF; cdr3_nt: TGCGCCAGCAGCCAATCCGGGACAGGGGGCACTGAAGCTTTCTTT
j_call: TRBJ1-5; v_call: TRBV9; d_call: -; clone_size: -; cdr3_aa: CASSVGTVPGQPQHF; cdr3_nt: TGTGCCAGCAGCGTAGGGACAGTCCCTGGTCAGCCCCAGCATTTT
j_call: TRBJ2-5; v_call: TRBV14; d_call: TRBD2; clone_size: -; cdr3_aa: CASSQVTSGIGETQYF; cdr3_nt: TGTGCCAGCAGCCAAGTCACTAGCGGGATTGGAGAGACCCAGTACTTC
j_call: TRBJ2-3; v_call: TRBV21-1; d_call: -; clone_size: -; cdr3_aa: CASTQIPGTTKHTDTQYF; cdr3_nt: TGTGCCAGCACTCAAATACCCGGGACTACCAAACACACAGATACGCAGTATTTT
j_call: TRBJ2-5; v_call: TRBV9; d_call: TRBD2; clone_size: -; cdr3_aa: CASSVTGGRETQYF; cdr3_nt: TGTGCCAGCAGCGTAACGGGAGGGCGGGAGACCCAGTACTTC
j_call: TRBJ1-1; v_call: TRBV7-8; d_call: -; clone_size: -; cdr3_aa: CASSLSRNTEAFF; cdr3_nt: TGTGCCAGCAGCTTATCGAGGAACACTGAAGCTTTCTTT
j_call: TRBJ1-5; v_call: TRBV18; d_call: TRBD1; clone_size: -; cdr3_aa: CASLRDREGPQHF; cdr3_nt: TGTGCCAGCTTACGGGACAGGGAAGGACCCCAGCATTTT
j_call: TRBJ2-1; v_call: TRBV29-1; d_call: TRBD2; clone_size: -; cdr3_aa: CSVFGRSSYNEQFF; cdr3_nt: TGCAGCGTCTTCGGGAGGAGCTCCTACAATGAGCAGTTCTTC
j_call: TRBJ2-2; v_call: TRBV7-8; d_call: -; clone_size: -; cdr3_aa: CASSLGPRGNTGELFF; cdr3_nt: TGTGCCAGCAGCTTAGGCCCCCGCGGTAACACCGGGGAGCTGTTTTTT
j_call: TRBJ2-2; v_call: TRBV27; d_call: -; clone_size: -; cdr3_aa: CASSLSGDELFF; cdr3_nt: TGTGCCAGCAGTTTGTCGGGGGACGAGCTGTTTTTT
j_call: TRBJ2-1; v_call: TRBV18; d_call: -; clone_size: -; cdr3_aa: CASSNNEQFF; cdr3_nt: TGTGCCAGCTCAAACAATGAGCAGTTCTTC